The clone carrying this T cell receptor beta chain came up a few times. CDR1 is GTSNPN and CDR2 is SVGIG in the germline V gene (reference sequence). The CDR3 length is 12 residues. Trimming removed 3 bases from V and 8 bases from J, with 13 bases in between. Original analysis: Reference gene primers were amplified, and this amplification served to estimate nucleated cell counts. TCRdb keeps only in-frame clones here, not all; method: immunoSEQ multiplex PCR. V, J and clone size were drawn from that table, and D and trimming were deduced from the DNA. The table has some 200,000 clones, around nine tenths seen once; the top ten hold 2.7%. This sample is part of a study of blood T cell repertoires in COVID-19. Study-wide context: Some COVID-19 samples were acute and others convalescent; all came from the United States, Italy and Spain. Nucleic acid was either cDNA or gDNA, and it came from T cells, B-cell-depleted T cells, or PBMCs.

This chain joins TRBV30 and TRBJ1-2; tentative D call: TRBD1 (6 bases). The material sequenced was peripheral blood. This TCR derives from a man aged 40-55 years with active or convalescent COVID-19. In nucleotides, the CDR3 is TGTGCCTGGAGCTTCCAAGGGGGAGGCTACACCTTC. It yields the protein CAWSFQGGGYTF.